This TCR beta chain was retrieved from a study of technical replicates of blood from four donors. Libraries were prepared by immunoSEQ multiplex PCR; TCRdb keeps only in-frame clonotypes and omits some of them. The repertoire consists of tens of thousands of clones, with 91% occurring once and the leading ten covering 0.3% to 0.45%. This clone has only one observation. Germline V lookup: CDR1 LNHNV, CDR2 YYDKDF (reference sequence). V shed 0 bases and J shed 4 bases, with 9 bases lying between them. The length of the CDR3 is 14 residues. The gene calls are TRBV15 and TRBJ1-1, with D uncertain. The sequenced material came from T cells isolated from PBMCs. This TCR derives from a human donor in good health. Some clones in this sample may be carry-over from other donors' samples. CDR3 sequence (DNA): TGTGCCACCAGCAGAGATAGGGAGGTCACTGAAGCTTTCTTT. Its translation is CATSRDREVTEAFF.